The 8 T cell receptor beta chains in this list originate from one sample, sequenced in a study of T cells in women clearing cervical HPV infection. Using immunoSEQ multiplex PCR, the repertoire was profiled, and TCRdb retains in-frame clones only, with some absent. This sample's clone table lists 15,000 or so clones. The source material was blood buffy coat. The receptors were gathered from a woman aged 18-69 years with a cervical HPV16 infection that either progressed to CIN3+ or cleared (not recorded which).

Notes on this clone: The read halts 3 residues ahead of the CDR3 end, with the missing end drawn from the germline J gene. This chain links TRBV20-1 with TRBJ2-1; no reliable D call. The germline CDR1 and CDR2 sequences are DFQATT and SNEGSKA (reference sequence). This CDR3 contains 17 residues. V gave up 1 base and J gave up 6 bases, with 22 bases separating them. The CDR3 protein is CSARGVYRPPKGNEQFF. The sequenced CDR3 bases are TGCAGTGCTAGAGGGGTCTACCGACCCCCAAAGGGCAATGAG.

The sequenced part of the CDR3 DNA is TGTGCCAGCAGCACCGCGGGAGGTTCGGGCAATGAG. This encodes CASSTAGGSGNE. The CDR3, in full, reads CASSTAGGSGNEQFF. The gene calls are TRBV7-3 and TRBJ2-1, with 8 bases lining up with TRBD2. The read is 3 residues too short to cover the CDR3 end, so that end is filled in from the germline J gene. The CDR3 covers 15 residues. Germline CDR1 reads SGHTA; CDR2 reads FQGTGA. The V segment lost 5 bases and the J segment 6 bases; nucleotides outside the gene matches: 9.

With regard to this clone: The CDR3 end falls 3 residues outside the read, so it is completed with the germline J gene. This chain connects TRBV5-1 to TRBJ1-5; a weak D match, TRBD1 (5 bases). This CDR3 is 13 amino acids long. Germline CDR1 reads SGHRS; CDR2 reads YFSETQ. V lost 0 bases and J 9 bases, leaving 10 bases between the germline ends. The DNA read from the CDR3 is TGCGCCAGCAGCTTGGAGGCAGGGAGGCCC. Protein: CASSLEAGRP. The whole CDR3 region reads CASSLEAGRPQHF.

In regard to this clone: Read coverage stops 3 residues before the CDR3 terminus; the germline J gene supplies the remainder. The V and J genes are TRBV10-3 and TRBJ2-3, with a tentative D call TRBD2 (7 bases). This CDR3 has 15 amino acids. CDR1 is ENHRY and CDR2 is SYGVKD in the germline V gene. V dropped 5 bases and J dropped 2 bases, with 14 bases sitting between them. This CDR3 reads CAISQGRVVTDTQYF. Incomplete CDR3 DNA: TGTGCCATCAGTCAGGGGAGGGTGGTCACAGATACG.

Note on this clone: The read is 3 residues too short to cover the CDR3 end, so that end is filled in from the germline J gene. The chain couples TRBV10-1 to TRBJ2-2; 7 nucleotides match TRBD1. V lost 8 bases and J lost 8; bases outside the gene matches: 14. This CDR3 region has 15 residues. Germline lookup yields CDR1 WNHNN and CDR2 SYGVQD (reference sequence). The CDR3 bases that were read are TGCGCCAGCGGCGGACGAGCGGACAGGTCTGGGGAG. This sequence encodes CASGGRADRSGE. The complete CDR3 reads CASGGRADRSGELFF.

CDR3 loop: CASSLGLELYEQYF. The CDR3 bases that were read are TGTGCCAGCTCACTTGGACTCGAGCTCTACGAG. The chain recombines TRBV18 with TRBJ2-7, with D possibly matching TRBD2 (5 bases). The read halts 3 residues ahead of the CDR3 end, with the missing end drawn from the germline J gene. Deletions cut 4 bases from V and 3 bases from J, with 13 bases between. Germline CDR1 KGHSH, CDR2 LQKENI. The CDR3 extends over 14 amino acids. Full variable domain (missing parts from reference TRBV18 and TRBJ2-7): NAGVMQNPRHLVRRRGQEARLRCSPMKGHSHVYWYRQLPEEGLKFMVYLQKENIIDESGMPKERFSAEFPKEGPSILRIQQVVRGDSAAYFCASSLGLELYEQYFGPGTRLTVT.

As for this clone: The read ends 3 residues shy of where the CDR3 ends; the end is completed using the germline J gene. This sequence joins TRBV29-1 and TRBJ1-1; D may be TRBD1 (6 bases). This CDR3 has 10 residues. Germline assignment: CDR1 SQVTM and CDR2 ANQGSEA. The sequenced part of the CDR3 DNA is TGCAGCGTTATTGGGGGCGAA. Translated: CSVIGGE. The complete CDR3 sequence is CSVIGGEAFF. Complete variable domain (other parts from reference TRBV29-1 and TRBJ1-1): SAVISQKPSRDICQRGTSLTIQCQVDSQVTMMFWYRQQPGQSLTLIATANQGSEATYESGFVIDKFPISRPNLTFSTLTVSNMSPEDSSIYLCSVIGGEAFFGQGTRLTVV.

Worth noting for this clone: Coverage ceases 3 residues before the CDR3 finishes, and the germline J gene fills in the end. The V gene is TRBV10-2, the J gene TRBJ1-1; 9 positions agree with TRBD1. The germline V gene has CDR1 WSHSY and CDR2 SAAADI. The CDR3 runs 13 residues. The DNA read from the CDR3 is TGCGCCAGCAGTGAGGGTTTACAGGGGGCG. This sequence encodes CASSEGLQGA. The entire CDR3 reads CASSEGLQGAAFF.